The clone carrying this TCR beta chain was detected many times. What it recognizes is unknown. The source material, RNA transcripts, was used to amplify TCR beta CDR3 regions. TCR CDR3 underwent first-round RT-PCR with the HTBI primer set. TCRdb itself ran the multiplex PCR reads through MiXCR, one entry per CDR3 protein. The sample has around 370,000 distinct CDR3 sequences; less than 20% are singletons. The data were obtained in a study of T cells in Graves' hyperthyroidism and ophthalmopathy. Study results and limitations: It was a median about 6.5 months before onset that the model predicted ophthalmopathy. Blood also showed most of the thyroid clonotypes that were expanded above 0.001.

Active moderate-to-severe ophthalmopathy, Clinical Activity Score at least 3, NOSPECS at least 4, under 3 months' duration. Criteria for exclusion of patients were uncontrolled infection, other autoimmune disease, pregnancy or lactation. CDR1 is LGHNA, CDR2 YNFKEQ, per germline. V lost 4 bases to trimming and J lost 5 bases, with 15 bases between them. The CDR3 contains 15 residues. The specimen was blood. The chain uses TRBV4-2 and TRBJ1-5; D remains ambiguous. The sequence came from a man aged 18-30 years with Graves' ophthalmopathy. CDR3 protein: CASSPSVEPYQPQHF. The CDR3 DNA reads TGTGCCAGCAGCCCCTCGGTTGAGCCCTATCAGCCCCAGCATTTT.